This entry features one T cell receptor beta chain sequence. Its antigen is as yet unknown. J gave up 5 bases and V 0 bases, and 8 bases lay outside the gene matches. The germline gives CDR1 MGHDK, CDR2 SYGVNS. This CDR3 contains 17 residues. These data come from a study of blood T cells in healthy people across ages. Study-level points and caveats: A strong correlation was found between TCR beta diversity and the percentage of naive T cells.

Next came a second PCR, run for roughly 7 to 12 cycles, which used a sample-barcoded 5' primer along with a J-beta primer mix. Each CDR3 protein is one row after TCRdb ran MiXCR on the 5' RACE reads. The sample consists of roughly 800,000 distinct CDR3 sequences, under 30% of them appearing once. These data were likewise used in another study, on T cells of mothers and their children.

The clonotype originates from a boy aged 5-17 years in good health. Sequencing was carried out using blood. The rearrangement joins TRBV25-1 to TRBJ2-2; the match to TRBD1 covers 8 bases. The DNA of the CDR3 is TGTGCCAGCAGTGAATACTCAGGGGGCGCCTGGACCGGGGAGCTGTTTTTT. Translation: CASSEYSGGAWTGELFF.